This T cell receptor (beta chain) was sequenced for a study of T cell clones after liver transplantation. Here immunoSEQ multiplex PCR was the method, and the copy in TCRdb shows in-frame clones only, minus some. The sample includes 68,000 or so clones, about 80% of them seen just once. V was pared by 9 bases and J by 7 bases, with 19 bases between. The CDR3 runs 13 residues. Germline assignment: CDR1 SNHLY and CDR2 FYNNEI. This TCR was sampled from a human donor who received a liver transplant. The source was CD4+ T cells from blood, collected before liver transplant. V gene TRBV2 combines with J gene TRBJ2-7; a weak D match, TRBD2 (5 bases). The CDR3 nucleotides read TGTGCCAGTCGACTGGAACGGGGAGCTGAGCAGTACTTC. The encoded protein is CASRLERGAEQYF. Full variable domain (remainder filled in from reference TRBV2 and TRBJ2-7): EPEVTQTPSHQVTQMGQEVILRCVPISNHLYFYWYRQILGQKVEFLVSFYNNEISEKSEIFDDQFSVERPDGSNFTLKIRSTKLEDSAMYFCASRLERGAEQYFGPGTRLTVT.